This is a list of T cell receptor beta chains from one sample in a study of breast tumors, draining lymph nodes, adjacent tissues. TCRdb itself ran the multiplex PCR reads through MiXCR, one entry per CDR3 protein. The table lists about 35,000 distinct CDR3 sequences, around 35% of them singletons. The material sequenced was breast tumor tissue. All receptors derive from a female donor with breast cancer. Some clones in this sample may be carry-over from other donors' samples. The CDR3 runs from the conserved cysteine through the conserved F or W. Fields, in order: clone size, J gene, V gene, CDR3 protein. Rows may omit the clone size; those that give it use once, few, many or a size class.

- | TRBJ2-5 | TRBV12-3/TRBV12-4 | CASSPGLARGETQYF
many | TRBJ2-1 | TRBV20-1 | CSASAVSDEQFF
many | TRBJ2-5 | TRBV29-1 | CSVLGQGKTQYF
- | TRBJ2-2 | TRBV10-2 | CASSESGLARTGELFF
many | TRBJ2-7 | TRBV3-1 | CASSQGDRASYEQYF
- | TRBJ2-1 | TRBV24-1 | CATSDSPGLSGSSYNEQFF
many | TRBJ2-7 | TRBV4-1 | CASSQDTGNYEQYF
many | TRBJ2-1 | TRBV6-5 | CASKSAGGSYNEQFF
- | TRBJ2-5 | TRBV28 | CASTTQYF
medium-sized | TRBJ2-7 | TRBV11-3 | CASKSGTSSYEQYF
many | TRBJ2-3 | TRBV11-2 | CASSPSGSYTDTQYF
- | TRBJ1-6 | TRBV5-1 | CASSSGYNSPLHF
- | TRBJ2-2 | TRBV6-4 | CASSALAGVVRTGELFF
medium-sized | TRBJ1-6 | TRBV19 | CASSIGRNSPLHF
- | TRBJ2-7 | TRBV27 | CASSLKYGQAYYEQYF
many | TRBJ2-2 | TRBV12-5 | CASGLVVGTAGELFF
many | TRBJ2-7 | TRBV20-1 | CSAEGPGLAGVSYEQYF
few | TRBJ2-3 | TRBV3-1 | CASSQEPGQWVDTQYF
many | TRBJ2-7 | TRBV4-2 | CASSLGERSSYEQYF
few | TRBJ2-5 | TRBV10-3 | CAISETSGRETQYF
- | TRBJ1-4 | TRBV20-1 | CSARGAANEKLFF
many | TRBJ1-5 | TRBV28 | CASSSMLNQPQHF
- | TRBJ2-3 | TRBV20-1 | CSAGDRVSTDAQYF
- | TRBJ2-1 | TRBV28 | CASSRDRAYNEQFF
many | TRBJ2-7 | TRBV6-6 | CASSPGQGFSYEQYF
many | TRBJ2-7 | TRBV28 | CASSRTGLSSYEQYF
- | TRBJ2-2 | TRBV5-4 | CASSPRDRTNTGELFF
many | TRBJ2-5 | TRBV6-2/TRBV6-3 | CASRGTGGSAETQYF
few | TRBJ2-1 | TRBV4-2 | CASSRDLGLAGVVYNEQFF
- | TRBJ2-1 | TRBV3-1 | CASRRTGANNNEQFF
- | TRBJ2-7 | TRBV9 | CASSVDERVSSYEQYF
- | TRBJ2-7 | TRBV19 | CASSTVHGGMGEQYF
many | TRBJ2-5 | TRBV6-1 | CASSEGVGWLETQYF
- | TRBJ2-4 | TRBV20-1 | CSARRGLAEGGNIQYF
many | TRBJ2-5 | TRBV2 | CASRAAGVGKETQYF
many | TRBJ1-3 | TRBV7-2 | CASSWLREFENTIYF
many | TRBJ2-7 | TRBV6-5 | CASSKKPGQGYEQYF
many | TRBJ1-2 | TRBV30 | CARTGGRSGYTF
- | TRBJ2-2 | TRBV7-9 | CASTHYRGEPGTSGSTGELFF
- | TRBJ1-1 | TRBV19 | CASSTFLDRGRGTEAFF
many | TRBJ2-7 | TRBV2 | CASRRDRASYEQYF
- | TRBJ2-4 | TRBV19 | CASKGRGENIQYF
- | TRBJ2-3 | TRBV7-2 | CASSQDRGSDTQYF
many | TRBJ2-1 | TRBV6-6 | CASRSGSGGSYNEQFF
many | TRBJ1-3 | TRBV12-3/TRBV12-4 | CASSPANTIYF
- | TRBJ2-2 | TRBV10-2 | CASSGQGANTGELFF
- | TRBJ1-5 | TRBV14 | CASSQDRGRSSNQPQHF
- | TRBJ2-1 | TRBV20-1 | CSASGTSGEGEQFF
many | TRBJ2-2 | TRBV7-2 | CASSLRRGGDYSTGELFF
- | TRBJ2-1 | TRBV20-1 | CSASPRTSYNEQFF
- | TRBJ2-3 | TRBV6-1 | CATGGVMGDTQYF
many | TRBJ2-7 | TRBV6-1 | CATGQVTSYEQYF
many | TRBJ2-5 | TRBV6-6 | CASSLAELQETQYF